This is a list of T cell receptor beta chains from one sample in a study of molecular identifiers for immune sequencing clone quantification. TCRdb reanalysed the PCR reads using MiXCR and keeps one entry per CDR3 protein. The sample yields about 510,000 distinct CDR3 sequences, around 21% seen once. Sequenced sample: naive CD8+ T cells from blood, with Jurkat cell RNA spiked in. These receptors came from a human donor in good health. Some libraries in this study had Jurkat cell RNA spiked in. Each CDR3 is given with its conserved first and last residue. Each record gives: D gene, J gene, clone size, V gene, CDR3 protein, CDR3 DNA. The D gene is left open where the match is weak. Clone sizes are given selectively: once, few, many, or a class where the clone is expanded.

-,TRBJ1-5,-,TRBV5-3,CASSPPGRVGGDQPQHF,TGTGCCAGCAGCCCCCCAGGTAGAGTGGGAGGGGATCAGCCCCAGCATTTT
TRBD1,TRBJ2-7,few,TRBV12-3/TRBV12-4,CASSARDRPSYEQYF,TGTGCCAGCAGTGCCCGGGACAGACCCTCCTACGAGCAGTACTTC
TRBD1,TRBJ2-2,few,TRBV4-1,CASSQDAATGARTGELFF,TGCGCCAGCAGCCAAGATGCCGCGACAGGGGCTAGGACCGGGGAGCTGTTTTTT
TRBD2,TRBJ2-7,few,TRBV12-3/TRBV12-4,CASSLVGMTKRGYEQYF,TGTGCCAGCAGTTTAGTGGGGATGACTAAGCGGGGCTACGAGCAGTACTTC
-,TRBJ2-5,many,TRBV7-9,CASSRDNFPETQYF,TGTGCCAGCAGCCGTGACAACTTTCCAGAGACCCAGTACTTC
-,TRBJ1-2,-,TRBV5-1,CASSPNGRTNYGYTF,TGCGCCAGCAGCCCAAACGGACGAACTAACTATGGCTACACCTTC
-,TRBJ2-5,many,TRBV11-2,CASSLVTEQETQYF,TGTGCCAGCAGCTTAGTTACGGAACAAGAGACCCAGTACTTC
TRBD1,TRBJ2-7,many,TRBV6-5,CASSSFQGAVYEQYF,TGTGCCAGCAGTTCCTTCCAGGGGGCGGTCTACGAGCAGTACTTC
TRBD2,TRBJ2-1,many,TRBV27,CASSLGLAGGLEQFF,TGTGCCAGCAGTTTAGGTCTAGCGGGCGGCCTGGAGCAGTTCTTC
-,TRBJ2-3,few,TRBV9,CASSLGWTDTQYF,TGTGCCAGCAGCTTGGGTTGGACAGATACGCAGTATTTT
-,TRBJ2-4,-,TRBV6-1,CASSEVTGINIQYF,TGTGCCAGCAGTGAAGTTACAGGTATAAACATTCAGTACTTC
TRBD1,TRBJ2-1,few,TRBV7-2,CASSSRGSSNEQFF,TGTGCCAGCAGCTCCAGGGGGTCCTCCAATGAGCAGTTCTTC
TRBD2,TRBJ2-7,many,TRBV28,CASSLSLAGVDEQYF,TGTGCCAGCAGCTTGTCCCTAGCGGGTGTGGACGAGCAGTACTTC
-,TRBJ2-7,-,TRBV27,CASRSGLSSCEQYF,TGTGCCAGCCGTTCAGGACTTAGCTCCTGCGAGCAGTACTTC
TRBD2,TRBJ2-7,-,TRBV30,CASQTSGVGEQYF,TGTGCCTCTCAGACTAGCGGGGTCGGCGAGCAGTACTTC
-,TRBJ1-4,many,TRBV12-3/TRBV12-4,CASSFRHAEEKLFF,TGTGCCAGCAGTTTTCGACACGCCGAAGAAAAACTGTTTTTT
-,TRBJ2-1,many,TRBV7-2,CASSLVSPGDEQFF,TGTGCCAGCAGCTTAGTCAGTCCAGGTGATGAGCAGTTCTTC
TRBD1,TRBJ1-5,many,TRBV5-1,CASSLVGTDLSNQPQHF,TGCGCCAGCAGCTTGGTCGGGACAGATCTTAGCAATCAGCCCCAGCATTTT
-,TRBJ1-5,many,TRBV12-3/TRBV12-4,CASSLLGENQPQHF,TGTGCCAGCAGTTTACTCGGGGAGAATCAGCCCCAGCATTTT
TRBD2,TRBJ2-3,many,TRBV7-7,CASSLGPSGGFGDTQYF,TGTGCTAGCAGCTTAGGACCTAGCGGGGGATTTGGAGATACGCAGTATTTT
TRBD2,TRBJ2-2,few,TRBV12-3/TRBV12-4,CASGLAGGDGELFF,TGTGCCAGCGGACTAGCGGGAGGGGACGGGGAGCTGTTTTTT
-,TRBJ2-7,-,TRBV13,CASSFRRESQFYEQYF,TGTGCCAGCAGCTTCCGCCGGGAGTCCCAATTTTACGAGCAGTACTTC
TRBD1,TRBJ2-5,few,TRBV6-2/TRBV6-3,CASSYWTGEETQYF,TGTGCCAGCAGTTACTGGACAGGGGAAGAGACCCAGTACTTC
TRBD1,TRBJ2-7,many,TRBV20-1,CSARETGVSYEQYF,TGCAGTGCTAGGGAGACAGGGGTGTCCTACGAGCAGTACTTC
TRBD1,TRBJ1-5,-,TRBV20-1,CSASGPQGLYSNQPQHF,TGCAGTGCTAGTGGTCCACAGGGGCTATACTCCAATCAGCCCCAGCATTTT
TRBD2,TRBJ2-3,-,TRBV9,CASSDLAGTSTDTQYF,TGTGCCAGCAGCGACCTAGCGGGGACTAGCACAGATACGCAGTATTTT
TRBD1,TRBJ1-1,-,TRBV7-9,CASSSGPGTGANTEAFF,TGTGCCAGCAGCTCGGGTCCCGGGACAGGGGCTAACACTGAAGCTTTCTTT
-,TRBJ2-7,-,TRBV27,CASSLMGGVYEQYF,TGTGCCAGCAGTTTAATGGGGGGAGTCTACGAGCAGTACTTC
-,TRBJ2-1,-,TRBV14,CASSQEHNEQFF,TGTGCCAGCAGCCAAGAGCACAATGAGCAGTTCTTC
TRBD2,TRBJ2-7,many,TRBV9,CASSARGSGVFDEQYF,TGTGCCAGCAGCGCCCGGGGGAGCGGGGTTTTTGACGAGCAGTACTTC
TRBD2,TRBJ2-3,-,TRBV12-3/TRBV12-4,CASSVDMTSTDTRYF,TGTGCCAGCAGTGTCGACATGACTAGCACAGATACGCGGTATTTT
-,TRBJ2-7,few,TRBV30,CAWSGTLLGEQYF,TGTGCCTGGTCCGGGACTTTATTGGGGGAGCAGTACTTC